The rows below give T cell receptor beta chains drawn from one sample of a study of human T cells and chemical hapten exposure. TCRdb re-derived calls from the RACE reads in MiXCR, one entry per CDR3 protein. The sample carries some 90,000 distinct CDR3 sequences, 11% recorded once. This specimen was whole blood, taken in connection with sensitization to the hapten diphenylcyclopropenone (DPC). The receptors stem from a woman in her thirties with alopecia areata. Some clones in this sample may be carry-over from other donors' samples. Each CDR3 is given with its conserved first and last residue. D genes are given only for firm matches. The size of a clone is reported for some rows only, either as once, few or many, or as a class for expanded clones.

TRBJ2-1,TRBD2,few,TRBV29-1,CSTRTSGGSSYNEQFF,TGCAGTACGAGGACTAGCGGGGGTAGCTCCTACAATGAGCAGTTCTTC
TRBJ2-5,-,many,TRBV28,CASSPHGGMETQYF,TGTGCCAGCAGTCCTCATGGAGGGATGGAGACCCAGTACTTC
TRBJ2-3,-,-,TRBV4-3,CASSQELRSEGDTQYF,TGCGCCAGCAGCCAAGAGTTGAGGTCCGAAGGGGATACGCAGTATTTT
TRBJ2-2,-,few,TRBV5-1,CASSLATSPNTGELFF,TGCGCCAGCAGCTTGGCGACTAGTCCGAACACCGGGGAGCTGTTTTTT
TRBJ2-2,TRBD1,few,TRBV6-4,CASSGTGDGTGELFF,TGTGCCAGCAGCGGGACAGGGGACGGCACCGGGGAGCTGTTTTTT
TRBJ2-7,-,few,TRBV6-5,CASSPGPTLQYF,TGTGCCAGCAGTCCGGGACCCACTTTACAGTACTTC
TRBJ1-4,-,-,TRBV7-2,CASSLEVQGYEKLFF,TGTGCCAGCAGCTTAGAGGTACAGGGATATGAAAAACTGTTTTTT
TRBJ2-1,TRBD2,-,TRBV5-1,CASSPAGTSRSTGNEQFF,TGCGCCAGCAGCCCCGCCGGGACTAGCCGATCAACGGGGAATGAGCAGTTCTTC
TRBJ2-3,-,few,TRBV27,CASSLLRRVHSPTDTQYF,TGTGCCAGCAGTTTATTAAGGCGGGTCCACTCCCCCACAGATACGCAGTATTTT
TRBJ2-5,-,-,TRBV6-4,CASSTGETQYF,TGTGCCAGCAGTACGGGGGAGACCCAGTACTTC
TRBJ2-2,-,-,TRBV10-3,CAISSAGGTGELFF,TGTGCCATTTCCTCTGCAGGGGGGACCGGGGAGCTGTTTTTT
TRBJ1-2,-,few,TRBV6-2/TRBV6-3,CASKTEYYGYTF,TGTGCCAGCAAGACAGAGTACTATGGCTACACCTTC
TRBJ1-2,-,many,TRBV6-5,CASSYEFDPALSNYGYTF,TGTGCCAGCAGTTATGAATTCGATCCCGCGCTATCTAACTATGGCTACACCTTC
TRBJ2-7,TRBD1,many,TRBV4-1,CASSPGQSYEQYF,TGCGCCAGCAGCCCGGGACAGTCCTACGAGCAGTACTTC
TRBJ1-1,-,medium-sized,TRBV20-1,CSAREAGRETEAFF,TGCAGTGCTAGAGAGGCGGGGAGGGAGACTGAAGCTTTCTTT
TRBJ1-2,-,-,TRBV3-1,CASSQGQGPGYGYTF,TGTGCCAGCAGCCAAGGCCAGGGTCCAGGTTATGGCTACACCTTC
TRBJ1-3,-,once,TRBV28,CASSLQDPSGNTIYF,TGTGCCAGCAGTCTCCAGGACCCCTCTGGAAACACCATATATTTT
TRBJ2-1,-,many,TRBV5-5,CASSSLDMGMIGYNEQFF,TGTGCCAGCAGCTCATTGGACATGGGGATGATAGGTTACAATGAGCAGTTCTTC
TRBJ2-1,-,many,TRBV30,CAWSLQGGEQFF,TGTGCCTGGAGTTTACAGGGTGGTGAGCAGTTCTTC
TRBJ2-5,-,-,TRBV6-5,CASSRGRTQETQYF,TGTGCCAGCAGTAGAGGACGGACTCAAGAGACCCAGTACTTC
TRBJ1-5,-,-,TRBV12-3/TRBV12-4,CASSINQPQHF,TGTGCCAGCAGCATCAATCAGCCCCAGCATTTT
TRBJ2-5,-,many,TRBV6-1,CASSEANERETQYF,TGTGCCAGCAGTGAAGCTAACGAGAGGGAGACCCAGTACTTC
TRBJ2-7,-,many,TRBV11-1,CASSFTESQREQYF,TGTGCCAGCAGCTTTACCGAATCACAGAGGGAGCAGTACTTC
TRBJ1-4,-,many,TRBV18,CASSPYEGGGEKLFF,TGTGCCAGCTCACCATACGAGGGTGGAGGTGAAAAACTGTTTTTT
TRBJ2-3,-,many,TRBV10-3,CAILSGWTDTQYF,TGTGCCATACTCAGCGGGTGGACAGATACGCAGTATTTT
TRBJ1-1,-,-,TRBV10-3,CAISRGEDAEAFF,TGTGCCATCAGCCGGGGAGAAGACGCTGAAGCTTTCTTT
TRBJ1-1,-,-,TRBV28,CASSLVAPAKAFF,TGTGCCAGCAGTTTAGTAGCCCCTGCCAAAGCTTTCTTT
TRBJ2-7,-,many,TRBV27,CASSSHEQYF,TGTGCCAGCAGTTCCCACGAGCAGTACTTC
TRBJ2-5,-,-,TRBV2,CASSEASRGEETQYF,TGTGCCAGCAGTGAAGCGTCCAGGGGCGAGGAGACCCAGTACTTC
TRBJ1-1,-,-,TRBV18,CASSPQTAAPHTEAFF,TGTGCCAGCTCACCCCAGACAGCGGCACCCCACACTGAAGCTTTCTTT
TRBJ2-5,-,many,TRBV7-9,CASSNTGTQETQYF,TGTGCCAGCAGCAATACCGGGACACAAGAGACCCAGTACTTC
TRBJ2-1,-,few,TRBV7-9,CASSLGSGPGDEQFF,TGTGCCAGCAGCTTAGGTTCAGGGCCGGGGGATGAGCAGTTCTTC
TRBJ2-2,-,many,TRBV10-3,CAISEPAATGELFF,TGTGCCATCAGTGAGCCGGCGGCCACCGGGGAGCTGTTTTTT
TRBJ1-2,TRBD1,many,TRBV29-1,CSAHAGGGSGYTF,TGCAGCGCCCACGCAGGGGGCGGGAGTGGCTACACCTTC
TRBJ2-1,TRBD2,many,TRBV7-9,CASSLGSGRENEQFF,TGTGCCAGCAGCTTAGGGAGCGGGAGGGAAAATGAGCAGTTCTTC
TRBJ2-7,TRBD2,many,TRBV20-1,CSARAKTLRLAGIYEQYF,TGCAGTGCTAGGGCCAAAACCTTGAGACTAGCGGGGATTTACGAGCAGTACTTC
TRBJ1-5,-,few,TRBV6-8,CASKLLAGQINQPQHF,TGTGCCAGCAAGTTACTGGCTGGACAGATCAATCAGCCCCAGCATTTT
TRBJ2-7,TRBD1,few,TRBV28,CATADREGFYEQYF,TGTGCCACCGCGGACAGGGAAGGGTTTTACGAGCAGTACTTC
TRBJ1-1,-,many,TRBV5-1,CASSFGRRDTEAFF,TGCGCCAGCAGCTTTGGGAGAAGGGACACTGAAGCTTTCTTT
TRBJ1-1,TRBD1,-,TRBV30,CAWSDRGIMNTEAFF,TGTGCCTGGAGTGACAGGGGGATAATGAACACTGAAGCTTTCTTT
TRBJ2-7,TRBD2,few,TRBV28,CASSSAGVGVQYF,TGTGCCAGCAGTTCAGCGGGAGTCGGGGTGCAGTACTTC
TRBJ2-3,TRBD1,few,TRBV2,CASRGQGNADTQYF,TGTGCCAGCAGGGGACAGGGTAACGCAGATACGCAGTATTTT
TRBJ2-2,TRBD2,many,TRBV7-6,CASSTSSGGATGELFF,TGTGCCAGCAGCACCTCTAGCGGGGGGGCCACCGGGGAGCTGTTTTTT
TRBJ2-5,TRBD1,-,TRBV5-4,CASSLGQTGETQYF,TGTGCCAGCAGCCTGGGACAGACGGGGGAGACCCAGTACTTC
TRBJ2-3,TRBD2,once,TRBV6-5,CASSNRLADTDTQYF,TGTGCCAGCAGTAATCGACTAGCGGACACAGATACGCAGTATTTT
TRBJ1-5,TRBD1,-,TRBV10-1,CASTRTGQLDQPQHF,TGCGCCAGCACCCGAACGGGACAGCTCGATCAGCCCCAGCATTTT